A single sample gave rise to the 20 T cell receptor beta chains below, sequenced in a study of cytomegalovirus exposure and HLA in healthy donors. With 60 Vbeta and 13 Jbeta primers, the PCR was carried out. Method: immunoSEQ multiplex PCR; TCRdb's copy keeps in-frame clones and lacks some. The top ten hold under 2% of the sample, which has about 130,000 clones, approximately 85% seen once. The sample was PBMCs. Receptors originate from a boy aged 5-17 years in good health and CMV-seronegative.

V is TRBV7-9 and J is TRBJ2-1; 7 bases line up with TRBD2. V shed 1 base and J 12 bases; nucleotides not matched to a gene: 12. The CDR3 spans 15 residues. Germline lookup yields CDR1 SEHNR and CDR2 FQNEAQ (reference sequence). The CDR3 sequence is CASSLVGTNARVQFF. The CDR3 DNA sequence: TGTGCCAGCAGCTTAGTAGGGACTAATGCCCGGGTGCAGTTCTTC.

This clone was observed once. V gene TRBV19 combines with J gene TRBJ1-2; D uncertain. V was clipped by 5 bases and J by 8 bases, with 12 bases between them. The germline CDR1 and CDR2 sequences are LNHDA and SQIVND (reference sequence). This CDR3 has 12 amino acids. The CDR3, as DNA: TGTGCCAGTAGTCGCTCCCAGCGCGGCTACACCTTC. This sequence encodes CASSRSQRGYTF. Combining the CDR3 with reference TRBV19 and TRBJ1-2 gives the whole variable domain DGGITQSPKYLFRKEGQNVTLSCEQNLNHDAMYWYRQDPGQGLRLIYYSQIVNDFQKGDIAEGYSVSREKKESFPLTVTSAQKNPTAFYLCASSRSQRGYTFGSGTRLTVV.

J is TRBJ2-7 and V is TRBV7-9; 7 bases match TRBD1. Germline V CDR1 and CDR2: SEHNR, FQNEAQ (reference sequence). V gave up 5 bases and J gave up 1 base; unmatched junction bases: 11. The CDR3 length is 16 residues. CDR3 residues: CASSELHGTESYEQYF. CDR3 nucleotide sequence: TGTGCCAGCAGCGAACTACACGGGACAGAATCCTACGAGCAGTACTTC.

J is TRBJ1-1 and V is TRBV7-2; D is possibly TRBD1 (6 bases). CDR3 length: 14 residues. The V end was cut by 6 bases, the J end by 4 bases, with 15 bases between. CDR1 is SGHTA and CDR2 is FQGNSA in the germline V gene. CDR3 sequence reads: CASRPGERGTEAFF. The CDR3 DNA reads as TGTGCCAGCAGACCAGGGGAGAGGGGCACTGAAGCTTTCTTT.

Regarding this clone: Distinct nucleotide sequences in the sample also encode this CDR3. The rearrangement joins TRBV4-2 to TRBJ1-5; no firm D call. CDR3 length: 13 residues. Germline V gene data show CDR1 as LGHNA and CDR2 as YNFKEQ. V was trimmed by 1 base and J by 2 bases, leaving 3 bases between them. CDR3 sequence reads: CASSQAGNQPQHF. As DNA, the CDR3 is TGTGCCAGCAGCCAAGCGGGCAATCAGCCCCAGCATTTT.

The chain carries TRBV15 and TRBJ2-5, with D uncertain. CDR3 length: 14 residues. Germline loops: CDR1 LNHNV, CDR2 YYDKDF (reference sequence). V was pared by 5 bases and J by 2 bases, with 12 bases between. The CDR3 region is CATSPSLKQETQYF. Here the CDR3 DNA reads TGTGCCACCAGCCCATCACTCAAGCAAGAGACCCAGTACTTC.

The chain is built from TRBV10-1 and TRBJ2-1, with 10 bases matching TRBD1. The germline V gene encodes CDR1 WNHNN and CDR2 SYGVQD (reference sequence). V shed 2 bases, J shed 9 bases, and the junction held 10 bases outside the gene matches. This CDR3 comprises 16 residues. The CDR3 DNA reads TGCGCCAGCAGTGAGCCTAGACAGGGGGCTGATGGTGAGCAGTTCTTC. Residues: CASSEPRQGADGEQFF.

The DNA of the CDR3 is TGCGCCAGCAGCCAAGGTGGACTAGCGCGTGAGCAGTTCTTC. Residues: CASSQGGLAREQFF. The rearrangement links TRBV4-3 to TRBJ2-1, with TRBD2 identical over 9 bases. From germline, CDR1 is LGHNA and CDR2 YSLEER. The ends lost 1 base at V and 9 bases at J; junction bases unmatched: 4. CDR3 length: 14 residues.

V and J are TRBV19 and TRBJ2-7; 7 nucleotides line up with TRBD1. The CDR3 is 14 amino acids. V lost 4 bases and J lost 4; bases outside the gene matches: 7. Germline loops: CDR1 LNHDA, CDR2 SQIVND (reference sequence). The CDR3 nucleotides read TGTGCCAGTAGTAAGACAGGGCGTATTTACGAGCAGTACTTC. It is translated as CASSKTGRIYEQYF.

V is TRBV7-6 and J is TRBJ2-3; TRBD2 matches 7 bases. This CDR3 is 16 amino acids long. V shed 5 bases and J 0 bases; nucleotides not matched to a gene: 8. Germline values: CDR1 SGHVS, CDR2 FNYEAQ. This CDR3 is CASSLLAVVSTDTQYF. Here the CDR3 DNA reads TGTGCCAGCAGCCTCCTAGCGGTGGTTAGCACAGATACGCAGTATTTT.

The chain has TRBV6-1 and TRBJ1-2; 8 bases fit TRBD1. Germline lookup yields CDR1 MNHNS and CDR2 SASEGT. The length of the CDR3 is 14 residues. Trimming removed 1 base from V and 7 bases from J; junction bases left unmatched: 5. The CDR3 DNA sequence: TGTGCCAGCAGTGAAGGTAACAGGGGGTCTGGCTACACCTTC. Translated: CASSEGNRGSGYTF.

V usage is TRBV10-3 and J usage is TRBJ2-7; the match to TRBD2 covers 10 bases. The CDR3 contains 14 residues. Germline CDR1 is ENHRY and CDR2 is SYGVKD. Trimming cost V 10 bases and J 4 bases; bases outside gene matches: 10. The CDR3 sequence: CATDLAGAGYEQYF. The CDR3, as DNA: TGTGCCACCGATCTAGCGGGAGCTGGGTACGAGCAGTACTTC.

This rearrangement joins TRBV27 to TRBJ2-1; unclear D gene. This CDR3 is 15 amino acids long. In germline, CDR1 is MNHEY, CDR2 SMNVEV (reference sequence). V lost 8 bases and J lost 0, with 14 bases in between. The CDR3 region is CASSSPGDSYNEQFF. As DNA, the CDR3 is TGTGCCAGCTCTTCCCCGGGTGACTCCTACAATGAGCAGTTCTTC.

The chain carries TRBV9 and TRBJ1-2; 7 bases are a match to TRBD1. The CDR3 length is 17 residues. The ends lost 0 bases at V and 7 bases at J; junction bases unmatched: 15. CDR1 is SGDLS and CDR2 is YYNGEE in the germline V gene. Here the CDR3 reads CASSVEDGTDLGAGYTF. CDR3 bases: TGTGCCAGCAGCGTAGAGGATGGGACAGATCTAGGGGCTGGCTACACCTTC.

In DNA form, the CDR3 reads TGCGCCAGCAGCCAAGTAATAACGGGAGCTAGCACAGATACGCAGTATTTT. As protein: CASSQVITGASTDTQYF. This chain links TRBV4-3 with TRBJ2-3, with D maybe TRBD2 (6 bases). The CDR3 length is 17 residues. The V gene lost 1 base and the J gene lost 0 bases, with 14 bases spanning the gap. Germline lookup yields CDR1 LGHNA and CDR2 YSLEER.

This clone was detected only a few times. Here the CDR3 DNA reads TGTGCCAGCAGCTCCCTCAATCAGCCCCAGCATTTT. Amino acids: CASSSLNQPQHF. The gene calls are TRBV7-9 and TRBJ1-5; D gene unclear. The germline gives CDR1 SEHNR, CDR2 FQNEAQ (reference sequence). CDR3 length: 12 amino acids. Trimming took 4 bases from V and 3 from J, leaving 4 bases between them.

The chain joins TRBV9 to TRBJ1-2; 9 positions agree with TRBD1. This CDR3 region has 14 residues. CDR1 is SGDLS and CDR2 is YYNGEE in the germline V gene. After removal of 4 bases from V and 8 bases from J, the junction contained 9 bases not matched to a gene. The CDR3 region is CASSPEDRGYGYTF. CDR3 in DNA: TGTGCCAGCAGCCCAGAGGACAGGGGATACGGCTACACCTTC.

This sequence joins TRBV25-1 and TRBJ1-5; D not certain. CDR3 size: 17 residues. The V and J ends lost 0 bases and 1 base respectively, with 13 bases between them. CDR1 MGHDK and CDR2 SYGVNS come from the germline V gene. The CDR3 DNA sequence: TGTGCCAGCAGTGAATATCGGGGAAGGATGAGCAATCAGCCCCAGCATTTT. It yields the protein CASSEYRGRMSNQPQHF.

This rearrangement joins TRBV10-3 to TRBJ2-2; D gene unclear. Germline V gene data show CDR1 as ENHRY and CDR2 as SYGVKD. Trimming shortened V by 0 bases and J by 2 bases, and 4 bases separated the two germline ends. CDR3 length equals 14 residues. CDR3 sequence (DNA): TGTGCCATCAGTGAGTCTAGCAACACCGGGGAGCTGTTTTTT. The encoded protein is CAISESSNTGELFF.

The chain carries TRBV6-5 and TRBJ2-1; 9 bases agree with TRBD2. Germline CDR1 MNHEY, CDR2 SVGAGI. The CDR3 length is 14 residues. Losses at the gene ends were 0 bases for V and 9 bases for J; bases not matched to a gene: 3. The CDR3 DNA is TGTGCCAGCAGTTACTCGGGACTAGCCTCTGAGCAGTTCTTC. It yields the protein CASSYSGLASEQFF.